This section outlines one T cell receptor beta chain sequence together with its context. No antigen is known for it. Germline CDR1 is SGHVS and CDR2 is FQNEAQ. The CDR3 is 14 residues long. V gave up 5 bases and J gave up 4 bases, with 14 bases separating them. Positively selected for CCR7, the CD45RO-negative cells used as naive CD8 cells excluded terminally differentiated effector memory CD45RA+ cells. Within Nashville, Tennessee resided all donors, each a Caucasian adult. These data belong to a study of shared clonotypes between healthy human individuals. Overall study results and limits: Four donors shared 4.5% to 6.5% of their naive CD4 clonotypes. Compared with clonotypes that all four donors shared, non-shared clonotypes had lower generation probabilities.

The authors ran the assay at deep level. Using immunoSEQ multiplex PCR, the repertoire was profiled, and TCRdb retains in-frame clones only, with some absent. Of 1.5 million to 2.5 million clones listed, roughly 94% are singletons. This rearrangement joins TRBV7-8 to TRBJ1-1; possible D gene TRBD1, 5 bases. The clonotype was recovered from a man aged 18 to 29 in good health. Sequencing was done on a sample of naive CD8+ T cells sorted from blood. CDR3 sequence reads: CASSGGGGGTEAFF. The DNA of the CDR3 is TGTGCCAGCAGCGGAGGCGGTGGGGGCACTGAAGCTTTCTTT.